The clone carrying this T cell receptor (beta chain) has a handful of counts. Its antigen is currently unknown. These data belong to a study of human T cells and chemical hapten exposure. CDR1 and CDR2 (germline): MNHNS, SASEGT. After removal of 6 bases from V and 6 bases from J, the junction contained 8 bases not matched to a gene. The CDR3 extends over 14 amino acids. Study results and caveats: DPC sensitization did not alter TCRs above 1 in 1000 frequency. Correlating positively with patch test score were the PT1 expanded TCR counts.

The library tagged individual cDNA molecules with unique molecular identifiers. TCRdb reanalysed the RACE reads using MiXCR and keeps one entry per CDR3 protein. The sample has 60,000 to 70,000 distinct CDR3 sequences, 10% to 11% seen once; the top ten hold roughly 5.2%. As to time point: pre-sensitization, week 0. Stated treatment: therapeutic diphenylcyclopropenone sensitization with weekly scalp DPC. The sequence was obtained from a woman aged 45-65 years with alopecia areata. Some clones in this sample may be carry-over from other donors' samples. The J gene is TRBJ1-2, the V gene TRBV6-1; 9 bases are shared with TRBD1. The sample consisted of whole blood, taken in connection with sensitization to the hapten diphenylcyclopropenone (DPC). This chain's CDR3 is CASRDWGTGHGYTF. As DNA, the CDR3 is TGTGCCAGCAGGGATTGGGGGACAGGGCATGGCTACACCTTC.